This T cell receptor (beta chain) was captured in a study of shared clonotypes between healthy human individuals. Across the study: Every donor yielded three CD4 naive, three CD4 memory, two CD8 naive and one CD8 memory plate. Overall study findings and caveats: Among a handful of donors, approximately 4.6% of naive CD4 clonotypes were found in common.

As regards this clone: The antigen is not known.

Methods used by the authors: With immunoSEQ giving junction-only sequences and no quality scores, filtering differed. Produced via immunoSEQ multiplex PCR; TCRdb's table is partial and in-frame only. Clone size and V and J calls were adopted from that table, with D and trimming inferred from the DNA. The sample lists some 2 million clones; roughly 96% were seen once. With V trimmed by 0 bases and J by 7 bases, 7 bases remained unmatched. The CDR3 length is 17 residues. Sequenced material: naive CD4+ T cells sorted from blood. Subset described: CD45RA+ positively selected. The J gene is TRBJ1-6, the V gene TRBV23-1; 9 positions match TRBD1. TRBV23-1 is classed as an ORF, of uncertain function. The receptor was isolated from a young man in good health. The CDR3 reads CASSQSQWTGANSPLHF. CDR3 DNA sequence: TGCGCCAGCAGTCAATCGCAGTGGACAGGGGCAAATTCACCCCTCCACTTT.